This TCR beta chain was recovered during a study of blood T cell repertoires in COVID-19 (dated by TCRdb to the early 2020s). Regarding the complete study: Samples covering the acute and convalescent phases of COVID-19 were provided by collaborators in the United States, Italy and Spain. The prospective study material was composed of cDNA or gDNA derived from T cells, B-cell-depleted T cells, or PBMCs. The dataset comprised deeply sampled blood TCRbeta repertoires from subjects exposed to, actively infected with, or recovered from COVID-19. A freely available public database, intended as a resource for researchers studying the immune response to SARS-CoV-2, is where the repertoires were released. The samples were drawn from the first 160 participants of the ongoing ImmuneRACE study and from over 950 subjects provided by 6 global collaborators. The sample metadata nearly always contained a de-identified subject ID, COVID-19 status, age in years and sex. Where available, HLA class I and class II types were obtained from metadata supplied by the sample provider rather than from assay-based typing. What the authors observed across the whole study: The quantity of clinical and demographic metadata differed by source and by participant and was supplied without curation.

Looking up the germline V gene (reference sequence) yields CDR1 LNHDA and CDR2 SQIVND. Trimming leaves V shorter by 5 bases and J shorter by 5 bases, with the junction holding 5 bases beyond the gene matches. Measured from the cysteine to the phenylalanine, the CDR3 is 14 residues long. Solely the CDR3 DNA is kept, with 42 bases framed from the first base. As for this clone: Its antigen is currently not known. No base quality values were provided; no much bigger clone lies one nucleotide off.

One collaborating source in Seattle enrolled patients while the patients were actively infected and followed the patients over time throughout the course of disease. Each collaborating institution followed its own protocols to collect whole blood in K2EDTA tubes. Collaborator samples were shipped for TCRbeta analysis as frozen whole blood, isolated PBMCs, or DNA extracted from either sample type. TCRbeta CDR3 regions were amplified from genomic DNA using the immunoSEQ Assay, a bias-controlled multiplex PCR. The study's own analysis went as follows. Nucleated cell counts per sample were estimated from amplification of reference gene primers within the assay. To quantify the absolute abundance of each unique TCRbeta CDR3 rearrangement, sequence reads were collapsed and filtered. For each sample, productive Simpson clonality was calculated as the square root of Simpson's diversity index over productive rearrangements. TCRdb obtained this table from immuneACCESS and retained in-frame rearrangements with V and J assigned. These tables miss some clones; where compared with another copy, unresolved V genes account for less than half of the shortfall, and the remainder is unexplained. D and trimming were read from the DNA, whereas the V and J calls and clone size are those reported in that table. The sample profile shows 400,000 to 450,000 clones; around nine tenths of them were found once. The ten largest clones capture about 1.4% of the sample.

The sequenced sample was peripheral blood. This receptor was identified in a woman in her 40s with COVID-19, enrolled during active disease. The chain couples TRBV19 to TRBJ2-1, and 8 junctional nucleotides match TRBD1. The nucleotide sequence reads as follows: TGTGCCAGTAGTCGGACAGGGTGGAACAATGAGCAGTTCTTC. This yields the protein CASSRTGWNNEQFF.